The 17 T cell receptor beta chains listed next were all sequenced from one sample in a study of T-cell memory formation after mild COVID-19. TCRdb redid the calling of the 5' RACE reads with MiXCR, one entry per CDR3 protein. The table shows about 360,000 distinct CDR3 sequences, with approximately 13% occurring only once. The sequencing sample was made of PBMCs or a T cell subset sorted from them (not recorded which). The receptors were sampled from a man aged 18 to 35 who had mild COVID-19 (a few samples of this study predate the infection). Cell type and time point are not known.

The chain recombines TRBV6-6 with TRBJ2-5; possibly TRBD1 or TRBD2 for D (6 bases each). The germline V gene has CDR1 MNHNY and CDR2 SVGAGI (reference sequence). V lost 6 bases to trimming and J lost 3 bases, with 14 bases between them. The length of the CDR3 is 14 residues. This chain's CDR3 is CASRLGGPEETQYF. CDR3 DNA: TGTGCCAGCAGACTCGGGGGCCCCGAAGAGACCCAGTACTTC.

V and J are TRBV7-2 and TRBJ2-1, with 11 nucleotides matching TRBD1. J lost 7 bases, V lost 2 bases, and 7 bases had no gene match. The CDR3 sequence is 16 residues long. Germline lookup yields CDR1 SGHTA and CDR2 FQGNSA. The CDR3 reads CASSLSGTGGRNEQFF. In nucleotides, the CDR3 is TGTGCCAGCAGCTTATCCGGGACAGGGGGGAGGAATGAGCAGTTCTTC.

V is TRBV7-2 and J is TRBJ2-3, with TRBD1 as a possible D gene (5 bases). Germline CDR1 reads SGHTA; CDR2 reads FQGNSA. The CDR3 length is 14 residues. The ends were cut back, 2 bases at V and 4 bases at J, with 10 bases in the middle. CDR3 amino acids: CASSLMLRADTQYF. CDR3 coding DNA: TGTGCCAGCAGCTTAATGCTCAGGGCAGATACGCAGTATTTT.

The J gene is TRBJ2-5, the V gene TRBV11-2, with TRBD2 matching over 9 bases. The germline V gene has CDR1 SGHAT and CDR2 FQNNGV. There are 15 residues in the CDR3. V shed 5 bases, J shed 4 bases, and the junction held 8 bases outside the gene matches. The CDR3 DNA follows: TGTGCCAGCAGCCTTCTAGCGGGGTTAGGAGAGACCCAGTACTTC. Translating gives CASSLLAGLGETQYF.

This chain links TRBV20-1 with TRBJ1-5; D is uncertain. V was cut by 2 bases and J by 0 bases, with 8 bases left in between. The CDR3 covers 14 residues. Germline V gives CDR1 DFQATT, CDR2 SNEGSKA (reference sequence). As DNA, the CDR3 is TGCAGTGCTAGATTAGTAGGTAGCAATCAGCCCCAGCATTTT. Its protein is CSARLVGSNQPQHF.

The chain couples TRBV2 to TRBJ1-1; D gene uncertain. CDR3 length: 13 amino acids. CDR1 and CDR2 (germline): SNHLY, FYNNEI. The V gene lost 7 bases and the J gene lost 0 bases, with 9 bases spanning the gap. The CDR3 protein is CASTVELNTEAFF. CDR3 bases: TGTGCCAGCACTGTGGAACTGAACACTGAAGCTTTCTTT. Variable domain in full (rest from reference TRBV2 and TRBJ1-1): EPEVTQTPSHQVTQMGQEVILRCVPISNHLYFYWYRQILGQKVEFLVSFYNNEISEKSEIFDDQFSVERPDGSNFTLKIRSTKLEDSAMYFCASTVELNTEAFFGQGTRLTVV.

The chain employs TRBV12-3 or TRBV12-4 and TRBJ1-2; no clear D. The CDR3 sequence is 13 residues long. V was clipped by 6 bases and J by 8 bases, with 16 bases between them. CDR3 in amino acids: CASSLGSVWGYTF. The CDR3 coding sequence is TGTGCCAGCAGCCTAGGATCCGTCTGGGGCTACACCTTC.

The chain employs TRBV6-5 and TRBJ1-1, with D unresolved. Germline V CDR1 and CDR2: MNHEY, SVGAGI. V lost 6 bases to trimming and J lost 0 bases, with 5 bases between them. The CDR3 consists of 12 residues. The CDR3 bases are TGTGCCAGCAGACGAATGAACACTGAAGCTTTCTTT. It specifies CASRRMNTEAFF.

There are a few counts of this clonotype. The chain links TRBV6-2 or TRBV6-3 to TRBJ2-5; D unclear. The CDR3 extends over 15 amino acids. Germline CDR1 reads MNHEY; CDR2 reads SVGEGT. V dropped 6 bases and J dropped 3 bases, with 17 bases sitting between them. For the CDR3, the DNA is TGTGCCAGCAGCCGCCCGGCGGTCCGAAAAGAGACCCAGTACTTC. Protein product: CASSRPAVRKETQYF.

The chain employs TRBV18 and TRBJ2-5, with a possible D match to TRBD2 (6 bases). Germline CDR1 reads KGHSH; CDR2 reads LQKENI. V lost 2 bases and J 5 bases, leaving 15 bases between the germline ends. This CDR3 is 15 amino acids long. The CDR3 is CASSPELALRETQYF. In DNA, the CDR3 is TGTGCCAGCTCACCAGAACTAGCCCTCCGGGAGACCCAGTACTTC.

CDR3 region: CASSPWGDYGYTF. CDR3 in DNA: TGTGCCAGCAGCCCTTGGGGGGACTATGGCTACACCTTC. This sequence joins TRBV13 and TRBJ1-2; TRBD1 might be the D (5 bases). CDR1 and CDR2 (germline): PRHDT, FYEKMQ (reference sequence). The V and J ends lost 5 bases and 3 bases respectively, with 10 bases between them. CDR3 length equals 13 residues.

This clonotype came up a few times. Here the CDR3 reads CASAIGLAGSTDTQYF. The CDR3, as DNA: TGTGCCAGCGCCATTGGACTAGCGGGGAGCACAGATACGCAGTATTTT. V and J are TRBV6-6 and TRBJ2-3; TRBD2 matches at 12 bases. The junction had 6 bases not matched to a gene; V was cut back by 8 bases and J by 0 bases. The CDR3 is 16 residues long. Looked up from germline, CDR1 is MNHNY and CDR2 is SVGAGI (reference sequence).

This clonotype has more than one count but fewer than ten. The V call is TRBV5-1, the J call TRBJ2-3; D possibly corresponds to TRBD2 (6 bases). The CDR3 is 12 amino acids. CDR1 is SGHRS and CDR2 is YFSETQ in the germline V gene. V lost 5 bases to trimming and J lost 6 bases, with 10 bases between them. This CDR3 reads CASRFSGDTQYF. The CDR3 DNA reads TGCGCCAGCAGGTTCAGCGGGGATACGCAGTATTTT.

Note on this clonotype: One end of the junction fails to match germline, which may point to a read error. This rearrangement joins TRBV7-7 to TRBJ2-3; 7 positions agree with TRBD2. Per germline, CDR1 SSHAT and CDR2 FNYEAQ (reference sequence). The CDR3 is 16 residues long. CDR3 sequence (DNA): TGTGCTAGCAGCATGGGACGGGGGGAAAGCACAGATACGCAGTATTTT. It encodes CASSMGRGESTDTQYF.

The table lists this clonotype with a few counts. The gene calls are TRBV5-1 and TRBJ2-1, with TRBD1 matching 9 bases. The V gene's germline CDR1 is SGHRS and CDR2 YFSETQ. V shed 4 bases, J shed 10 bases, and the junction held 9 bases outside the gene matches. The CDR3 consists of 14 residues. CDR3 sequence reads: CASSALQGAREQFF. The CDR3 DNA follows: TGCGCCAGCAGCGCACTACAGGGGGCGAGAGAGCAGTTCTTC.

The chain joins TRBV4-3 to TRBJ2-2; D is undetermined. V dropped 9 bases and J dropped 2 bases, with 10 bases sitting between them. The V gene's germline CDR1 is LGHNA and CDR2 YSLEER. This CDR3 contains 13 residues. The CDR3 loop is CARLGPNTGELFF. DNA for the CDR3: TGCGCCAGATTAGGGCCCAACACCGGGGAGCTGTTTTTT.

The chain employs TRBV6-5 and TRBJ1-5, with TRBD1 matching over 7 bases. The CDR3 runs 13 residues. V lost 5 bases to trimming and J lost 6 bases; unmatched junction nucleotides: 4. In germline, CDR1 is MNHEY, CDR2 SVGAGI. The CDR3 is CASSQTGFQPQHF. The CDR3, as DNA: TGTGCCAGCAGTCAGACAGGGTTTCAGCCCCAGCATTTT.